This T cell receptor (beta chain) is from a study of T-cell reconstitution after alpha-beta-depleted transplantation in children. Study conclusions and caveats: There were reportedly several hundred expanded graft clones from which alpha-beta T cells came about two months after transplant.

Unique molecular identifiers featured in how the TCRbeta library was prepared. MiXCR, run by TCRdb on the PCR reads, gives a single entry per CDR3 protein. The top ten clones hold about 30% of a sample with 200,000 to 250,000 distinct CDR3 sequences, roughly 10% of them seen once. This CDR3 has 14 amino acids. The ends were cut back, 0 bases at V and 7 bases at J, with 9 bases in the middle. Germline V gives CDR1 KGHSH, CDR2 LQKENI. This clonotype was detected a few times. The antigen is undetermined. This TCR was recovered from a child under two years old with acute myeloid leukemia, due to receive a stem cell transplant. This sample comprised PBMCs, obtained before TCRalphabeta/CD19-depleted stem cell transplant. The chain has TRBV18 and TRBJ1-4; D unclear. The CDR3 loop is CASSPPGSSEKLFF. CDR3 sequence (DNA): TGTGCCAGCTCACCACCGGGGAGCAGTGAAAAACTGTTTTTT. Filled out from reference TRBV18 and TRBJ1-4, the complete variable domain reads NAGVMQNPRHLVRRRGQEARLRCSPMKGHSHVYWYRQLPEEGLKFMVYLQKENIIDESGMPKERFSAEFPKEGPSILRIQQVVRGDSAAYFCASSPPGSSEKLFFGSGTQLSVL.